A selection of T cell receptor beta chains follows, all from one sample in a study of OX40 agonist ivuxolimab in advanced cancers. Assay used: immunoSEQ multiplex PCR; TCRdb lists only in-frame clones, some missing. The sample consists of under 50,000 clones, around nine tenths of them appearing once. This specimen was CD4+ or CD8+ T cells sorted from blood, taken in a trial of the OX40 agonist ivuxolimab. The receptors stem from an adult with an advanced solid tumor such as melanoma, head and neck, liver or kidney cancer. Each CDR3 is given without its conserved first and last residue.

>TRBV13|TRBJ2-3
ASSPPSTDTQY
>TRBV18|TRBJ2-7
ASSPAGTGFYEQY
>TRBV5-1|TRBJ2-7
ASSFSGGAYEQY
>TRBV10-3|TRBJ2-2
AIRGVNTGELF
>TRBV7-6|TRBJ2-7
ASSTSGTGDPGEQY
>TRBV4-1|TRBJ2-2
ASSLDRKNTGELF
>TRBV10-1|TRBJ2-7
ASSSSLTYEQY
>TRBV5-1|TRBJ1-1
ASSSDTEAF
>TRBV21-1|TRBJ1-4
ASRLVATGGEEKLF
>TRBV11-2|TRBJ1-1
ASSLRGVDSTEAF
>TRBV19|TRBJ2-1
ASSFSSGRVNEQF
>TRBV10-1|TRBJ2-5
ASSESTGQGRETQY
>TRBV11-2|TRBJ2-7
ASSLEERATLITYEQY
>TRBV18|TRBJ2-7
ASSPSDEQY
>TRBV7-9|TRBJ2-2
ASSHSSAGELF
>TRBV9|TRBJ2-5
ASSSSPRLAGSNQETQY
>TRBV27|TRBJ1-6
ASSFQQGGEPLH
>TRBV19|TRBJ2-2
AADSNTGELF
>TRBV15|TRBJ1-4
ATSSTSGFTNEKLF
>TRBV12-5|TRBJ2-5
ASGLGETQY
>TRBV19|TRBJ2-7
ASSPGTRSTYEQY
>TRBV6-5|TRBJ1-2
ASSTRQLGNYGYT
>TRBV28|TRBJ1-2
ASSPVSGSGGYT
>TRBV4-2|TRBJ2-7
ASSLDGSGAFSYEQY
>TRBV29-1|TRBJ2-7
SVAGTSGTYEQY
>TRBV19|TRBJ2-7
ASSAGTGPLYEQY
>TRBV18|TRBJ1-1
ASSPLIATGTNTEAF
>TRBV10-1|TRBJ2-7
AGATSGRAPPYEQY
>TRBV6-1|TRBJ2-5
ASSEASGGWTQETQY
>TRBV5-5|TRBJ1-5
ASSLDGSNQPQH
>TRBV29-1|TRBJ2-2
SVKKVNTGELF
>TRBV16|TRBJ1-3
ASSQSIGSSGNTIY
>TRBV28|TRBJ2-1
ASSPGTRDDEQF
>TRBV6-1|TRBJ2-1
ASSAGGRRREQF
>TRBV21-1|TRBJ1-3
ASSKLGQGASGNTIY
>TRBV27|TRBJ1-2
ASSEGQGAGGYT
>TRBV30|TRBJ2-5
AWSVPGGVEEGLETQY
>TRBV4-1|TRBJ2-7
ASSQVGGTYEQY
>TRBV7-8|TRBJ2-3
ASSLSGFGDTQY
>TRBV19|TRBJ1-5
ASSMWDTSNQPQH
>TRBV7-9|TRBJ2-7
ASSFPLTYEQY
>TRBV7-9|TRBJ2-1
ASQLSYNEQF
>TRBV7-9|TRBJ2-7
ASRGTGGRYEQY
>TRBV27|TRBJ2-2
ASRVRENTGELF
>TRBV12-5|TRBJ1-1
ASGLGQGAKAEAF